Detailed here is one T cell receptor beta chain. The assay was immunoSEQ multiplex PCR, and TCRdb's table has in-frame clones only and misses some. Of more than 95,000 clones listed, roughly 90% are singletons. These data belong to a study of T cell responses to AZD1222 COVID-19 vaccine. Looked up from germline, CDR1 is MDHEN and CDR2 is SYDVKM. V dropped 5 bases and J dropped 7 bases, with 20 bases sitting between them. The CDR3 is 15 residues long. The receptor was isolated from an adult in good health. The chain combines TRBV28 with TRBJ1-2; a possible D gene is TRBD1 (5 bases). The sequences come from peripheral blood, collected on day 0 of AZD1222 vaccination. The CDR3 is CASSPPGEGPGGYTF. As DNA, the CDR3 is TGTGCCAGCAGTCCTCCGGGCGAGGGGCCCGGTGGCTACACCTTC.